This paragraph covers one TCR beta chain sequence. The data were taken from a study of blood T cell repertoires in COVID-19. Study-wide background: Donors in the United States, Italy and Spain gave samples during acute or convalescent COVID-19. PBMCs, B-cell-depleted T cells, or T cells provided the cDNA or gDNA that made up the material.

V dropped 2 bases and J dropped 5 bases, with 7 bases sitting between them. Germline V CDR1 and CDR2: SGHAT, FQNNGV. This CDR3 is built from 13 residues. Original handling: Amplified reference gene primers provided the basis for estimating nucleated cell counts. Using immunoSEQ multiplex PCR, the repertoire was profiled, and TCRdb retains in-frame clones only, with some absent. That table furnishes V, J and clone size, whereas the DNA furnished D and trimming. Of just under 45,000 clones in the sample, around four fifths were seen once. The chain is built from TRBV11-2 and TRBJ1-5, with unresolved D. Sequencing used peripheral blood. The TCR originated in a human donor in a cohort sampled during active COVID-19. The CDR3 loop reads CASSLNGDQPQHF. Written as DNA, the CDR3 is TGTGCCAGCAGCTTAAACGGGGATCAGCCCCAGCATTTT.